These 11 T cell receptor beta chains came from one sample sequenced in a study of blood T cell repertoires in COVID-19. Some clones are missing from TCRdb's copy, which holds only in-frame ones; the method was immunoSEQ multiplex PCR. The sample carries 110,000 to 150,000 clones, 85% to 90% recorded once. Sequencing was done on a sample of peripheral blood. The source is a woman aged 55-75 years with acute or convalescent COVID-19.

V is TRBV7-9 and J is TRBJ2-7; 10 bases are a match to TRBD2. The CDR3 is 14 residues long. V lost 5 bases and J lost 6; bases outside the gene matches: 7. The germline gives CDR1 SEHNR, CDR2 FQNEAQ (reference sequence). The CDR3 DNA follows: TGTGCCAGCAGCCCTTCTAGCGGGAGCGCCGAGCAGTACTTC. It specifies CASSPSSGSAEQYF.

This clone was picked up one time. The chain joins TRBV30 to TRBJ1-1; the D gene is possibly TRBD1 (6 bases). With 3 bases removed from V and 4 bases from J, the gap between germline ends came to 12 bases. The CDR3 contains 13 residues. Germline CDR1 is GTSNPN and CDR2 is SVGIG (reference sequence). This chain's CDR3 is CAWRQGWGTEAFF. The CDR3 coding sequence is TGTGCCTGGAGACAGGGCTGGGGCACTGAAGCTTTCTTT.

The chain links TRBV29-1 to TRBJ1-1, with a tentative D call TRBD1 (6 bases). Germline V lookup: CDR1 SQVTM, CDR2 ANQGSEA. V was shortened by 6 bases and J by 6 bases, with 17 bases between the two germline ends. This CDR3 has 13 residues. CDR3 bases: TGCAGCGTGGCACAGGGTCCTGCCGCTGAAGCTTTCTTT. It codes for CSVAQGPAAEAFF.

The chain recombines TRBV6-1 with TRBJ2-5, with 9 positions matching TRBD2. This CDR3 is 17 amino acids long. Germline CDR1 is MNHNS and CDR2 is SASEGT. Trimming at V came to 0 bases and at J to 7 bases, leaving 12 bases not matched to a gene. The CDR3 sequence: CASSEAASGAPRGTQYF. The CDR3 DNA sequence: TGTGCCAGCAGTGAAGCGGCTAGCGGGGCCCCCCGGGGGACCCAGTACTTC.

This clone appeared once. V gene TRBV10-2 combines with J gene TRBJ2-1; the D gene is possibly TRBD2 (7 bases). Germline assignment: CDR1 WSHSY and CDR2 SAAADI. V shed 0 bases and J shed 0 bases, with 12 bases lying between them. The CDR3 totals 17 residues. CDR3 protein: CASSESGGASSYNEQFF. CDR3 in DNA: TGCGCCAGCAGTGAGTCGGGGGGGGCAAGCTCCTACAATGAGCAGTTCTTC.

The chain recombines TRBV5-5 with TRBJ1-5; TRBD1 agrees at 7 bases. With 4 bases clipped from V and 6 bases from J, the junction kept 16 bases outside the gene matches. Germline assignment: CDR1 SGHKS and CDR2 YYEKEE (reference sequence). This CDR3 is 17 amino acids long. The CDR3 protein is CASSPWDSTTSTQPQHF. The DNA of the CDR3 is TGTGCCAGCAGCCCCTGGGACAGCACAACCTCGACTCAGCCCCAGCATTTT.

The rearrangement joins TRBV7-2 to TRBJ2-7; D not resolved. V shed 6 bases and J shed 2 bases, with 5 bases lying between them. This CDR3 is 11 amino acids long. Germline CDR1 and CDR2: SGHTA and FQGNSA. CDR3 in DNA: TGTGCCAGCAGAAACACCTACGAGCAGTACTTC. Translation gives CASRNTYEQYF.

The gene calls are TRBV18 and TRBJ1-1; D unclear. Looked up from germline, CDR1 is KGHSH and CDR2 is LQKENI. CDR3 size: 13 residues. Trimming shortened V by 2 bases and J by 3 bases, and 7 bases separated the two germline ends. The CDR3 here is CASSPNADTEAFF. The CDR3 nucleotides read TGTGCCAGCTCACCAAACGCGGACACTGAAGCTTTCTTT. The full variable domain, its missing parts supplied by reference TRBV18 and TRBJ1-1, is NAGVMQNPRHLVRRRGQEARLRCSPMKGHSHVYWYRQLPEEGLKFMVYLQKENIIDESGMPKERFSAEFPKEGPSILRIQQVVRGDSAAYFCASSPNADTEAFFGQGTRLTVV.

This CDR3 is CASSYGGTDEKLFF. As DNA, the CDR3 is TGTGCCAGCAGTTACGGTGGGACAGATGAAAAACTGTTTTTT. This chain connects TRBV6-5 to TRBJ1-4, with TRBD1 identical over 7 bases. The ends lost 2 bases at V and 6 bases at J; junction bases unmatched: 3. Germline V gives CDR1 MNHEY, CDR2 SVGAGI. This CDR3 is 14 amino acids long.

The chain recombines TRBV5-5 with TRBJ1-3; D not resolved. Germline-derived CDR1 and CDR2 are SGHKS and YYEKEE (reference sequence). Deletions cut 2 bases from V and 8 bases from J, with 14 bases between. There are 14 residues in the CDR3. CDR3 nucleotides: TGTGCCAGCAGCTTTGAAACGGGATGGGACACCATATATTTT. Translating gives CASSFETGWDTIYF.

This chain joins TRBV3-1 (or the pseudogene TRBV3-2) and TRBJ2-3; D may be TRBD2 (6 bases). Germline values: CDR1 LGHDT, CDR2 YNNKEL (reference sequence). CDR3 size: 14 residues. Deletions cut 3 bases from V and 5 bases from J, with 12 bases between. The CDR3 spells CASSHGGRGDTQYF. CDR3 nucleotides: TGTGCCAGCAGCCACGGGGGACGTGGAGATACGCAGTATTTT.